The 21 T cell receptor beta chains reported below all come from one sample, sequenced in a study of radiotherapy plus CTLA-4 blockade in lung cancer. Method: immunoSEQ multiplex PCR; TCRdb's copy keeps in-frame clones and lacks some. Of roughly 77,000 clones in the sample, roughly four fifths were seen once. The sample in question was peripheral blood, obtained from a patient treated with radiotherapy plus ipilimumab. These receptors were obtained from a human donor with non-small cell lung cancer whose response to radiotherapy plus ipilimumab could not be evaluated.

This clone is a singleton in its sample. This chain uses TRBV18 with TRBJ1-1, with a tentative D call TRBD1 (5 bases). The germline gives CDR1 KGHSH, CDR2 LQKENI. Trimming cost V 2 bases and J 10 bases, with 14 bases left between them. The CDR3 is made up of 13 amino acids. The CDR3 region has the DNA TGTGCCAGCTCACCAGGGGCAGCCGGCGGAGCTTTCTTT. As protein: CASSPGAAGGAFF.

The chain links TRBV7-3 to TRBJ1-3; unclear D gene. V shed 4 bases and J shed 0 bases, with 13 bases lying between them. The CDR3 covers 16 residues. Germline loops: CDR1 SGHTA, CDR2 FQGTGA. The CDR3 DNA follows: TGTGCCAGCAGCTCCAACGGCGGAGGCTCTGGAAACACCATATATTTT. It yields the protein CASSSNGGGSGNTIYF.

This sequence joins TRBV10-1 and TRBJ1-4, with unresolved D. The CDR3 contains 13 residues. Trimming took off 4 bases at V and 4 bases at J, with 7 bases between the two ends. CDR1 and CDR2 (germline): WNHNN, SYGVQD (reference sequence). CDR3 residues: CASSVSGNEKLFF. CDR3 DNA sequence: TGCGCCAGCAGTGTGTCCGGTAATGAAAAACTGTTTTTT.

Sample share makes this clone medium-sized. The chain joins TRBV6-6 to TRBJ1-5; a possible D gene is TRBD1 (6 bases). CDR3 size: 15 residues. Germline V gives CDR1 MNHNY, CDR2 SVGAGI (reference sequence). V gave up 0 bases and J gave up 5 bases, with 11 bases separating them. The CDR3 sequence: CASSYSVQGYQPQHF. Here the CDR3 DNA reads TGTGCCAGCAGTTACTCGGTACAGGGATATCAGCCCCAGCATTTT.

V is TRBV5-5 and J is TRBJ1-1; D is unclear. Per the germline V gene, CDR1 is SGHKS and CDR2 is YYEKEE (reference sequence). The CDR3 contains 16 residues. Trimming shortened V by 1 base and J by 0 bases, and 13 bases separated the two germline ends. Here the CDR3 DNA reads TGTGCCAGCAGCTTGCGTCTTGGCACCCTGAACACTGAAGCTTTCTTT. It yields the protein CASSLRLGTLNTEAFF.

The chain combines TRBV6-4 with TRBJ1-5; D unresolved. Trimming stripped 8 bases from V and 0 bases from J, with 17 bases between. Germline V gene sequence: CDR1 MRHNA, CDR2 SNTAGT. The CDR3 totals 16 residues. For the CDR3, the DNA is TGTGCCAGCGAACCTATACGAAAAATTAGCAATCAGCCCCAGCATTTT. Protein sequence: CASEPIRKISNQPQHF.

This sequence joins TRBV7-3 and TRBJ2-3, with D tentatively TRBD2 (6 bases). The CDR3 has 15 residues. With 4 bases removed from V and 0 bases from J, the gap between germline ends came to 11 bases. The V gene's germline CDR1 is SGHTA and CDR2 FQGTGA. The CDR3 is CASSYSGPSTDTQYF. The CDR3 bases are TGTGCCAGCAGCTATAGCGGCCCGAGCACAGATACGCAGTATTTT.

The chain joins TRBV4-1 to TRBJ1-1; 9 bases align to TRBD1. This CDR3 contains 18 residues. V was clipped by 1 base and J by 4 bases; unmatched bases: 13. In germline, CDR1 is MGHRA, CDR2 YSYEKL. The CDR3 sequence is CASSQVGGGWTGATEAFF. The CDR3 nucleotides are TGCGCCAGCAGCCAAGTAGGAGGGGGTTGGACAGGGGCCACTGAAGCTTTCTTT.

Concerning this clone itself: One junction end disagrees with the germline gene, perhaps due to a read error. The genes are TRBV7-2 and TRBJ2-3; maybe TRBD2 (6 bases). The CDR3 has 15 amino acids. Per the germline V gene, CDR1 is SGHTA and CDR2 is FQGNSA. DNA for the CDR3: TGTGCCAGCAGCGTAGCCGGGACTTTCACAGATACGCAGTATTTT. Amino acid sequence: CASSVAGTFTDTQYF.

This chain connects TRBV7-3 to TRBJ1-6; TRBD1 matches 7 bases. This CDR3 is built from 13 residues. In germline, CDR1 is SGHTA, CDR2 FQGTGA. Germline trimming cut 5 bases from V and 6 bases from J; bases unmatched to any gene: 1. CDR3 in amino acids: CASSRDSNSPLHF. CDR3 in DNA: TGTGCCAGCAGCCGGGACAGTAATTCACCCCTCCACTTT. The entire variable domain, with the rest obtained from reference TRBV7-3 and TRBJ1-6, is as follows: GAGVSQTPSNKVTEKGKYVELRCDPISGHTALYWYRQSLGQGPEFLIYFQGTGAADDSGLPNDRFFAVRPEGSVSTLKIQRTERGDSAVYLCASSRDSNSPLHFGNGTRLTVT.

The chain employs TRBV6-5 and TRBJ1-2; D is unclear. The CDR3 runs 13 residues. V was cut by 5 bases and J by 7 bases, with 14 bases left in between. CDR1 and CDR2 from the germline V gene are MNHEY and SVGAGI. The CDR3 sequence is CASSERVRSGYTF. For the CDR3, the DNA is TGTGCCAGCAGTGAACGGGTGAGGAGTGGCTACACCTTC.

CDR3 amino acids: CSVEDRAASYEQYF. In DNA form, the CDR3 reads TGCAGCGTTGAAGATCGTGCGGCCTCCTACGAGCAGTACTTC. The rearrangement uses TRBV29-1 and TRBJ2-7; D not resolved. With 0 bases removed from V and 0 bases from J, the gap between germline ends came to 9 bases. Germline-derived CDR1 and CDR2 are SQVTM and ANQGSEA. The length of the CDR3 is 14 residues.

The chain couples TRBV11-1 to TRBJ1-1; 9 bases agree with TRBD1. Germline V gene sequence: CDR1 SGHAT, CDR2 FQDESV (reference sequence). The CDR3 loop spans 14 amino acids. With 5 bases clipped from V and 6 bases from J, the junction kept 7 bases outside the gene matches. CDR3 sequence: CASSTQQGASEAFF. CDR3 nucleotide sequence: TGTGCCAGCAGCACCCAACAGGGGGCCTCTGAAGCTTTCTTT.

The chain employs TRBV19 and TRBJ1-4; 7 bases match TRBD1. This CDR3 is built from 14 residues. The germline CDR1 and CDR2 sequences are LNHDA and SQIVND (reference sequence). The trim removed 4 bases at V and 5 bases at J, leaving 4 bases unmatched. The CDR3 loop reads CASSRQGLNEKLFF. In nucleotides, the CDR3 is TGTGCCAGTAGTAGACAGGGCCTAAATGAAAAACTGTTTTTT. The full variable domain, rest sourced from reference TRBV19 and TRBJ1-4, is DGGITQSPKYLFRKEGQNVTLSCEQNLNHDAMYWYRQDPGQGLRLIYYSQIVNDFQKGDIAEGYSVSREKKESFPLTVTSAQKNPTAFYLCASSRQGLNEKLFFGSGTQLSVL.

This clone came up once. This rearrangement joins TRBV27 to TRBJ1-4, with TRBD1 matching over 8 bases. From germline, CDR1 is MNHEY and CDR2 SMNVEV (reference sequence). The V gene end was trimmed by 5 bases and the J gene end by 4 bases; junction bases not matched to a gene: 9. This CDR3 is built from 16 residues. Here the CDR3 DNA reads TGTGCCAGCAGTCGCCCTCCGGGACAGGTTAATGAAAAACTGTTTTTT. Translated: CASSRPPGQVNEKLFF.

DNA of the CDR3: TGTGCCAGCAGTCTCCATGCGACAGATGGCTACACCTTC. It yields the protein CASSLHATDGYTF. V and J are TRBV6-1 and TRBJ1-2; the D gene is possibly TRBD1 (5 bases). The CDR3 is 13 amino acids. V was clipped by 5 bases and J by 6 bases, with 13 bases between them. Germline V gives CDR1 MNHNS, CDR2 SASEGT.

The CDR3 DNA reads TGTGCCAGCAGTGAATCGGACAGGGCAAGGACCGGGGAGCTGTTTTTT. Protein: CASSESDRARTGELFF. The J gene is TRBJ2-2, the V gene TRBV25-1; TRBD1 aligns across 8 bases. After removal of 1 base from V and 5 bases from J, the junction contained 6 bases not matched to a gene. The CDR3 spans 16 residues. CDR1 is MGHDK, CDR2 SYGVNS, per germline.

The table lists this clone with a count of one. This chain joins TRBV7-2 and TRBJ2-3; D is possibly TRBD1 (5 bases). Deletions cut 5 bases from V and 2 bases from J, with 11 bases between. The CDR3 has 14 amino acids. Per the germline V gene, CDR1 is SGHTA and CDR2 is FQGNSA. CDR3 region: CASSPRQYTDTQYF. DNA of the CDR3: TGTGCCAGCAGCCCCCGACAGTACACAGATACGCAGTATTTT.

DNA for the CDR3: TGTGCCAGCAACCTAGAGGCTAGCGTGGGAGAGACCCAGTACTTC. It yields the protein CASNLEASVGETQYF. This rearrangement joins TRBV2 to TRBJ2-5; a possible D gene is TRBD2 (6 bases). Trimming removed 7 bases from V and 4 bases from J, with 19 bases in between. This CDR3 is built from 15 residues. The germline V gene has CDR1 SNHLY and CDR2 FYNNEI.

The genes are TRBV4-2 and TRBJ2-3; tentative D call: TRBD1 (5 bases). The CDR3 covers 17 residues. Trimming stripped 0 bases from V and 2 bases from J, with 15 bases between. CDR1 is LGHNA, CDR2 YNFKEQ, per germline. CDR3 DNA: TGTGCCAGCAGCCAAGATCCTTCCGCAGGGTCCACAGATACGCAGTATTTT. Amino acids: CASSQDPSAGSTDTQYF.

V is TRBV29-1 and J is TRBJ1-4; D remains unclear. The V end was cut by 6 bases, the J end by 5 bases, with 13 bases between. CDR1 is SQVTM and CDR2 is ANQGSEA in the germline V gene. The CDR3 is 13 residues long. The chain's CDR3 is CSVKQNPNEKLFF. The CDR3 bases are TGCAGCGTCAAACAGAACCCCAATGAAAAACTGTTTTTT.